This T cell receptor beta chain was obtained from a study of radiotherapy plus CTLA-4 blockade in lung cancer. Study outcomes and limitations: TCR clones of tumor origin grew in blood after radiotherapy plus ipilimumab.

In chemo-refractory metastatic non-small-cell lung cancer, patients got ipilimumab CTLA-4 blockade together with focal radiation. The protocol was immunoSEQ multiplex PCR, while the TCRdb copy is restricted to in-frame clones and leaves out a portion. Of about 93,000 clones in the sample, about 91% are singletons; the top ten hold roughly 4.9%. With 4 bases removed from V and 5 bases from J, the gap between germline ends came to 20 bases. Looked up from germline, CDR1 is SGHRS and CDR2 is YFSETQ. The CDR3 totals 16 residues. Comments on this clone: The antigen is undetermined.

Material: peripheral blood, obtained from a patient treated with radiotherapy plus ipilimumab. This receptor was identified in a human donor with non-small cell lung cancer that progressed on radiotherapy plus ipilimumab. The V gene is TRBV5-1, the J gene TRBJ2-3; no clear D. CDR3 loop: CASSPPYRESEDTQYF. The CDR3 coding sequence is TGCGCCAGCAGCCCCCCGTATCGAGAGTCGGAAGATACGCAGTATTTT.